Presented here are 11 T cell receptor beta chains from one specimen sequenced in a study of cytomegalovirus exposure and HLA in healthy donors. PCR primers comprised 60 Vbeta and 13 Jbeta primers. This table comes from immunoSEQ multiplex PCR, and its TCRdb copy is limited to in-frame clones, with some not included. The table lists more than 110,000 clones, over 60% of them singletons, with around 1.3% in the top ten. Sequences were obtained from PBMCs. Source of these receptors: a male donor in good health and CMV-seropositive.

The chain recombines TRBV19 with TRBJ1-3, with no clear D. Trimming took off 3 bases at V and 8 bases at J, with 11 bases between the two ends. Germline V lookup: CDR1 LNHDA, CDR2 SQIVND (reference sequence). The CDR3 extends over 13 amino acids. The CDR3: CASSMTRRDTIYF. Here the CDR3 DNA reads TGTGCCAGTAGTATGACCCGGCGGGACACCATATATTTT.

This clone was picked up one time. This chain uses TRBV18 with TRBJ1-5; D unclear. The CDR3 extends over 12 amino acids. Trimming left V 2 bases short and J 7 bases short, with 6 bases between. Germline loops: CDR1 KGHSH, CDR2 LQKENI. CDR3 nucleotide sequence: TGTGCCAGCTCACCAACGGGACAGCCCCAGCATTTT. Translation gives CASSPTGQPQHF.

The rearrangement uses TRBV27 and TRBJ2-7; tentatively, D is TRBD2 (6 bases). The CDR3 totals 13 residues. Trimming stripped 5 bases from V and 3 bases from J, with 11 bases between. The germline CDR1 and CDR2 sequences are MNHEY and SMNVEV (reference sequence). The CDR3 DNA is TGTGCCAGCAGTCCGCGGACTAACTACGAGCAGTACTTC. Encoded protein: CASSPRTNYEQYF.

The J gene is TRBJ2-4, the V gene TRBV4-2; 8 bases match TRBD2. The CDR3 contains 16 residues. The ends lost 0 bases at V and 6 bases at J; junction bases unmatched: 7. Germline V gene data show CDR1 as LGHNA and CDR2 as YNFKEQ. CDR3 sequence (DNA): TGTGCCAGCAGCCAAGATCGAAGCACTAGCGGAAACATTCAGTACTTC. Amino acids: CASSQDRSTSGNIQYF.

The chain combines TRBV7-9 with TRBJ2-7; perhaps TRBD2 as D (5 bases). V dropped 4 bases and J dropped 6 bases, with 13 bases sitting between them. Germline CDR1 SEHNR, CDR2 FQNEAQ (reference sequence). This CDR3 is built from 13 residues. The CDR3: CASSSPGSREQYF. CDR3 bases: TGTGCCAGCAGCTCCCCGGGGAGTCGCGAGCAGTACTTC.

The J gene is TRBJ2-7, the V gene TRBV7-2; TRBD2 aligns across 7 bases. Germline CDR1 SGHTA, CDR2 FQGNSA. V dropped 1 base and J dropped 3; count of bases not matched to a gene: 6. The CDR3 covers 15 residues. The CDR3 coding sequence is TGTGCCAGCAGCTTAGGGCTAGCGGCCGGCTACGAGCAGTACTTC. Translating gives CASSLGLAAGYEQYF.

The genes are TRBV7-9 and TRBJ1-2; tentatively, D is TRBD1 (6 bases). The length of the CDR3 is 13 residues. Germline V CDR1 and CDR2: SEHNR, FQNEAQ (reference sequence). V lost 2 bases and J lost 4, with 8 bases in between. CDR3 in amino acids: CASSLIGGYGYTF. CDR3 nucleotide sequence: TGTGCCAGCAGCTTAATAGGGGGCTATGGCTACACCTTC.

This chain joins TRBV2 and TRBJ1-6; D gene uncertain. V shed 9 bases and J shed 8 bases, with 14 bases lying between them. Germline V gene lookup returns CDR1 SNHLY and CDR2 FYNNEI. This CDR3 is 13 amino acids long. Here the CDR3 DNA reads TGTGCCAGTCGGTGGAACGAGGATTCACCCCTCCACTTT. It is translated as CASRWNEDSPLHF.

The chain combines TRBV9 with TRBJ2-7, with no clear D. This CDR3 region has 13 residues. V lost 3 bases, J lost 2 bases, and 9 bases lay in between. Germline lookup yields CDR1 SGDLS and CDR2 YYNGEE. The CDR3 protein is CASSATATYEQYF. In DNA, the CDR3 is TGTGCCAGCAGCGCCACAGCCACCTACGAGCAGTACTTC. The variable domain in full, with the rest retrieved from reference TRBV9 and TRBJ2-7, is DSGVTQTPKHLITATGQRVTLRCSPRSGDLSVYWYQQSLDQGLQFLIQYYNGEERAKGNILERFSAQQFPDLHSELNLSSLELGDSALYFCASSATATYEQYFGPGTRLTVT.

The rearrangement joins TRBV19 to TRBJ1-5; tentative D call: TRBD1 (5 bases). V was shortened by 6 bases and J by 6 bases, with 18 bases between the two germline ends. Germline V lookup: CDR1 LNHDA, CDR2 SQIVND (reference sequence). The CDR3 is 15 amino acids. In DNA form, the CDR3 reads TGTGCCAGTAGCCGCGGTACAGGATCTACTCAGCCCCAGCATTTT. Protein product: CASSRGTGSTQPQHF.

This clone was found once. This rearrangement joins TRBV13 to TRBJ2-6; 9 positions match TRBD1. The CDR3 is 18 residues long. CDR1 and CDR2 (germline): PRHDT, FYEKMQ (reference sequence). V shed 5 bases, J shed 0 bases, and the junction held 8 bases outside the gene matches. The CDR3 region is CASSALGQGISGANVLTF. CDR3 bases: TGTGCCAGCAGCGCACTGGGACAGGGAATCTCTGGGGCCAACGTCCTGACTTTC.